This T cell receptor (beta chain) was recovered during a study of blood T cell repertoires in COVID-19. Looking at the study overall: Specimens from acute and convalescent COVID-19 originated in the United States, Italy and Spain. Sources were T cells, B-cell-depleted T cells, or PBMCs; the material itself was cDNA or gDNA.

Original analysis: Reference gene primer amplification gave nucleated cell count estimates. Generated by immunoSEQ multiplex PCR, the TCRdb table keeps only in-frame clones and is missing some. V and J calls and clone size are as listed in that table; D and trimming were resolved from the DNA. The sample has about 330,000 clones, about 90% seen once. The CDR3 has 15 residues. CDR1 MNHEY and CDR2 SMNVEV come from the germline V gene (reference sequence). V was cut by 2 bases and J by 4 bases, with 12 bases left in between. This clone showed up just once. The V call is TRBV27, the J call TRBJ1-5; D is unresolved. The sequence derives from a man between 18 and 35 years old who had recovered from COVID-19. The sample was peripheral blood. The CDR3 nucleotides are TGTGCCAGCAGTTTAGTGGCAGGATCTAATCAGCCCCAGCATTTT. It yields the protein CASSLVAGSNQPQHF.